One sample yielded the 26 T cell receptor beta chains listed below, sequenced in a study of T cell responses to AZD1222 COVID-19 vaccine. The table came from immunoSEQ multiplex PCR; TCRdb's copy has only in-frame clones and leaves some out. The top ten clones hold less than 9% of a sample with 86,000 or so clones, 85% to 90% of them seen once. This material consisted of peripheral blood, taken 28 days after the second AZD1222 dose. These receptors originate from an adult who received the AZD1222 COVID-19 vaccine.

This sequence joins TRBV19 and TRBJ1-5; D is unclear. Trimming cost V 3 bases and J 2 bases, with 11 bases left between them. The germline V gene has CDR1 LNHDA and CDR2 SQIVND (reference sequence). The CDR3 length is 15 residues. CDR3 nucleotides: TGTGCCAGTAGTATGGCGGGATATGGCAATCAGCCCCAGCATTTT. Protein: CASSMAGYGNQPQHF. Full variable domain (missing parts from reference TRBV19 and TRBJ1-5): DGGITQSPKYLFRKEGQNVTLSCEQNLNHDAMYWYRQDPGQGLRLIYYSQIVNDFQKGDIAEGYSVSREKKESFPLTVTSAQKNPTAFYLCASSMAGYGNQPQHFGDGTRLSIL.

This clone was observed once. This CDR3 reads CASSAREIAGVPDTQYF. For the CDR3, the DNA is TGTGCCAGCAGTGCCCGGGAGATAGCGGGAGTACCAGATACGCAGTATTTT. The rearrangement uses TRBV28 and TRBJ2-3, with TRBD2 matching 9 bases. This CDR3 is 17 amino acids long. Germline V lookup: CDR1 MDHEN, CDR2 SYDVKM. V lost 5 bases and J lost 4; bases outside the gene matches: 13.

This chain joins TRBV12-3 or TRBV12-4 and TRBJ2-1; D not certain. This CDR3 has 13 amino acids. The V and J ends lost 1 base and 5 bases respectively, with 6 bases between them. CDR3 protein: CASSLGANNEQFF. In DNA form, the CDR3 reads TGTGCCAGCAGTTTAGGTGCGAACAATGAGCAGTTCTTC.

The rearrangement links TRBV9 to TRBJ2-5; D gene ambiguous. This CDR3 comprises 15 residues. V lost 4 bases and J lost 2, with 15 bases in between. Germline lookup yields CDR1 SGDLS and CDR2 YYNGEE. CDR3 residues: CASSPPEAPQETQYF. The DNA for the CDR3 is TGTGCCAGCAGCCCCCCTGAAGCGCCACAAGAGACCCAGTACTTC.

The chain carries TRBV30 and TRBJ1-2; tentatively, D is TRBD1 (5 bases). Germline-derived CDR1 and CDR2 are GTSNPN and SVGIG (reference sequence). The germline V and J ends were trimmed by 3 bases and 0 bases, with 29 bases remaining between them. This CDR3 contains 20 residues. The CDR3 sequence: CAWRVLTLGAGRAANYGYTF. CDR3 DNA: TGTGCCTGGAGGGTACTCACCCTCGGGGCAGGGCGGGCGGCTAACTATGGCTACACCTTC.

J is TRBJ1-1 and V is TRBV2; tentative D call: TRBD1 (6 bases). The CDR3 sequence is 12 residues long. Germline V gene sequence: CDR1 SNHLY, CDR2 FYNNEI. Trimming stripped 6 bases from V and 4 bases from J, with 9 bases between. The CDR3 nucleotides are TGTGCCAGCAGCCGGGACACCACTGAAGCTTTCTTT. Protein product: CASSRDTTEAFF.

V is TRBV27 and J is TRBJ2-7; 8 nucleotides match TRBD2. Trimming at V came to 5 bases and at J to 0 bases, leaving 3 bases not matched to a gene. Germline assignment: CDR1 MNHEY and CDR2 SMNVEV (reference sequence). The CDR3 sequence is 14 residues long. CDR3 amino acids: CASSTSGTSYEQYF. The CDR3 coding sequence is TGTGCCAGCAGTACTAGCGGTACCTCCTACGAGCAGTACTTC.

This rearrangement joins TRBV5-1 to TRBJ1-2; 8 nucleotides align to TRBD1. Per germline, CDR1 SGHRS and CDR2 YFSETQ. V shed 2 bases and J 5 bases; nucleotides not matched to a gene: 5. The CDR3 loop spans 14 amino acids. The CDR3 DNA sequence: TGCGCCAGCAGCTTAACAGGGGGAACATATGGCTACACCTTC. Amino acids: CASSLTGGTYGYTF.

The chain couples TRBV28 to TRBJ1-1, with D maybe TRBD1 (6 bases). Germline V gene sequence: CDR1 MDHEN, CDR2 SYDVKM. The CDR3 is made up of 14 amino acids. Trimming removed 4 bases at V and 3 bases at J, with 12 bases between. The CDR3 here is CASSYRDTDTEAFF. The CDR3 DNA sequence: TGTGCCAGCAGTTACCGGGACACAGACACTGAAGCTTTCTTT.

The chain is built from TRBV6-5 and TRBJ2-1; 10 positions agree with TRBD2. There are 15 residues in the CDR3. The junction had 3 bases not matched to a gene; V was cut back by 2 bases and J by 5 bases. Looked up from germline, CDR1 is MNHEY and CDR2 is SVGAGI. The CDR3 is CASSYPAGGNNEQFF. The CDR3, as DNA: TGTGCCAGCAGTTACCCAGCGGGAGGGAACAATGAGCAGTTCTTC.

V is TRBV2 and J is TRBJ1-2; 9 nucleotides match TRBD1. CDR1 and CDR2 (germline): SNHLY, FYNNEI. The J segment lost 8 bases and the V segment lost 1 base, leaving 5 bases of the junction unmatched. The CDR3 sequence is 14 residues long. The CDR3 coding sequence is TGTGCCAGCAGTGAAGGGGACAGGGTGGACGGCTACACCTTC. Amino acid sequence: CASSEGDRVDGYTF. The full variable domain, completed using reference TRBV2 and TRBJ1-2, is EPEVTQTPSHQVTQMGQEVILRCVPISNHLYFYWYRQILGQKVEFLVSFYNNEISEKSEIFDDQFSVERPDGSNFTLKIRSTKLEDSAMYFCASSEGDRVDGYTFGSGTRLTVV.

The rearrangement joins TRBV19 to TRBJ1-2, with 9 bases matching TRBD1. Per germline, CDR1 LNHDA and CDR2 SQIVND (reference sequence). The CDR3 has 18 residues. V lost 1 base to trimming and J lost 2 bases; unmatched junction nucleotides: 11. CDR3 DNA: TGTGCCAGTAGTATAGGAACCGGGACAGGGTATACGAACTATGGCTACACCTTC. Its protein product is CASSIGTGTGYTNYGYTF.

This sequence joins TRBV5-5 and TRBJ1-1; TRBD1 is a possible D gene (6 bases). The germline V gene has CDR1 SGHKS and CDR2 YYEKEE (reference sequence). V was cut by 4 bases and J by 1 base, with 14 bases left in between. The CDR3 is 15 amino acids. The CDR3 loop is CASSPSPDRNTEAFF. CDR3 nucleotide sequence: TGTGCCAGCAGCCCGTCTCCGGACAGGAACACTGAAGCTTTCTTT.

The chain employs TRBV27 and TRBJ1-4; D remains unclear. The germline gives CDR1 MNHEY, CDR2 SMNVEV (reference sequence). The CDR3 covers 15 residues. V gave up 2 bases and J gave up 5 bases, with 12 bases separating them. In nucleotides, the CDR3 is TGTGCCAGCAGTTTAGGTCACCCACCCAATGAAAAACTGTTTTTT. Translated, it gives CASSLGHPPNEKLFF.

V and J are TRBV2 and TRBJ2-2; tentatively, D is TRBD1 (6 bases). The CDR3 covers 15 residues. Germline V gives CDR1 SNHLY, CDR2 FYNNEI. V lost 7 bases and J lost 5, with 17 bases in between. This chain's CDR3 is CASTSLTGPTGELFF. The CDR3 region has the DNA TGTGCCAGCACCTCCCTAACAGGGCCAACCGGGGAGCTGTTTTTT. The full variable domain, rest sourced from reference TRBV2 and TRBJ2-2, is EPEVTQTPSHQVTQMGQEVILRCVPISNHLYFYWYRQILGQKVEFLVSFYNNEISEKSEIFDDQFSVERPDGSNFTLKIRSTKLEDSAMYFCASTSLTGPTGELFFGEGSRLTVL.

This chain uses TRBV7-6 with TRBJ1-4, with no clear D. The CDR3 has 17 residues. V gave up 1 base and J gave up 11 bases, with 23 bases separating them. Germline CDR1 reads SGHVS; CDR2 reads FNYEAQ. The CDR3 is CASSLVLGREDVWKLFF. In DNA form, the CDR3 reads TGTGCCAGCAGCTTAGTTTTAGGGAGGGAGGATGTGTGGAAACTGTTTTTT.

This clone appeared a single time. The chain is built from TRBV11-2 and TRBJ2-2; D may correspond to TRBD1 or TRBD2 (5 bases each). The V gene lost 2 bases and the J gene lost 5 bases, with 15 bases spanning the gap. Per germline, CDR1 SGHAT and CDR2 FQNNGV. This CDR3 spans 16 amino acids. DNA of the CDR3: TGTGCCAGCAGCTTATCAGGGAGCCACCCAACCGGGGAGCTGTTTTTT. The encoded protein is CASSLSGSHPTGELFF.

The genes are TRBV6-5 and TRBJ2-7, with 7 bases matching TRBD1. CDR3 length: 11 residues. Germline V gene data show CDR1 as MNHEY and CDR2 as SVGAGI. V trimming: 4 bases; J trimming: 6 bases; junction bases outside the gene matches: 0. CDR3 in DNA: TGTGCCAGCAGTTCAGGGGGCGAGCAGTACTTC. This translates into CASSSGGEQYF.

The chain uses TRBV29-1 and TRBJ1-1; D gene unclear. The CDR3 runs 11 residues. V was clipped by 4 bases and J by 1 base, with 4 bases between them. Germline CDR1 SQVTM, CDR2 ANQGSEA. CDR3 amino acids: CSVVENTEAFF. The CDR3 DNA reads as TGCAGCGTTGTCGAGAACACTGAAGCTTTCTTT.

V and J are TRBV11-2 and TRBJ1-5; D may be TRBD1 (5 bases). The CDR3 covers 14 residues. Trimming removed 5 bases from V and 3 bases from J, with 11 bases in between. Germline CDR1 SGHAT, CDR2 FQNNGV. CDR3 protein: CASSRLGPNQPQHF. The CDR3 DNA is TGTGCCAGCAGCCGACTGGGGCCCAATCAGCCCCAGCATTTT.

Concerning this clone itself: Other DNA sequences in the same sample also yield this CDR3. The chain employs TRBV5-1 and TRBJ2-6, with a tentative D call TRBD1 (5 bases). Per germline, CDR1 SGHRS and CDR2 YFSETQ. V was clipped by 1 base and J by 0 bases, with 8 bases between them. The CDR3 length is 16 residues. CDR3 DNA sequence: TGCGCCAGCAGCTTGACAGGAAGCTCTGGGGCCAACGTCCTGACTTTC. Residues: CASSLTGSSGANVLTF. The full variable domain, with the rest looked up from reference TRBV5-1 and TRBJ2-6, is KAGVTQTPRYLIKTRGQQVTLSCSPISGHRSVSWYQQTPGQGLQFLFEYFSETQRNKGNFPGRFSGRQFSNSRSEMNVSTLELGDSALYLCASSLTGSSGANVLTFGAGSRLTVL.

Only one count was recorded for this clone. V and J are TRBV6-5 and TRBJ2-7; D gene uncertain. V gave up 7 bases and J gave up 1 base, with 11 bases separating them. The CDR3 has 13 amino acids. CDR1 is MNHEY, CDR2 SVGAGI, per germline. CDR3: CASTLGQSYEQYF. CDR3 nucleotide sequence: TGTGCCAGCACCCTCGGCCAATCCTACGAGCAGTACTTC.

This rearrangement joins TRBV6-5 to TRBJ1-1, with 8 bases matching TRBD1. Germline assignment: CDR1 MNHEY and CDR2 SVGAGI. After removal of 5 bases from V and 2 bases from J, the junction contained 4 bases not matched to a gene. This CDR3 has 14 residues. The CDR3 here is CASSKGQVNTEAFF. CDR3 nucleotides: TGTGCCAGCAGTAAGGGACAGGTAAACACTGAAGCTTTCTTT.

The chain is built from TRBV5-1 and TRBJ2-5; no reliable D call. Germline loops: CDR1 SGHRS, CDR2 YFSETQ. CDR3 length: 12 amino acids. Trimming removed 1 base at V and 3 bases at J, with 4 bases between. The CDR3 coding sequence is TGCGCCAGCAGCTTGACGGAAGAGACCCAGTACTTC. Its protein is CASSLTEETQYF.

V is TRBV2 and J is TRBJ1-1; no clear D. This CDR3 region has 11 residues. Germline V gives CDR1 SNHLY, CDR2 FYNNEI. Trimming removed 6 bases from V and 4 bases from J, with 6 bases in between. The CDR3 sequence is CASRVGTEAFF. The CDR3 region has the DNA TGTGCCAGCAGGGTGGGCACTGAAGCTTTCTTT.

A remark on this clone: The junction does not match germline at one end; this may be a read error. The chain has TRBV7-7 and TRBJ2-5; D is possibly TRBD2 (6 bases). There are 16 residues in the CDR3. CDR1 and CDR2 (germline): SSHAT, FNYEAQ (reference sequence). CDR3 coding DNA: TGTGCTAGCAGCCGGGGAGGAAATCCCCTGGGAGAGACCCAGTACTTC. Translation: CASSRGGNPLGETQYF.